These 32 T cell receptor beta chains were sequenced from one sample in a study of identifying expanded T cells in peripheral blood. TCRdb's table, derived via immunoSEQ multiplex PCR, lists solely in-frame clones and lacks some. The sample comprises 90,000 to 120,000 clones, 75% to 90% of which are singletons, and roughly 17% rests with the top ten. What was sequenced was blood. Every receptor here comes from a person aged 18 to 75 in good health.

This chain links TRBV7-8 with TRBJ1-1, with D unresolved. Trimming shortened V by 0 bases and J by 0 bases, and 5 bases separated the two germline ends. The germline gives CDR1 SGHVS, CDR2 FQNEAQ. The CDR3 extends over 14 amino acids. The CDR3 loop is CASSLATVNTEAFF. CDR3 sequence (DNA): TGTGCCAGCAGCTTAGCTACGGTGAACACTGAAGCTTTCTTT.

The gene calls are TRBV6-6 and TRBJ1-5, with D hard to call. The V and J ends lost 3 bases and 4 bases respectively, with 7 bases between them. This CDR3 region has 13 residues. Germline lookup yields CDR1 MNHNY and CDR2 SVGAGI (reference sequence). CDR3 coding DNA: TGTGCCAGCAGTTATGCATGGAATCAGCCCCAGCATTTT. Residues: CASSYAWNQPQHF.

V usage is TRBV10-2 and J usage is TRBJ2-7; 10 nucleotides agree with TRBD2. Germline V gives CDR1 WSHSY, CDR2 SAAADI. J was trimmed by 0 bases and V by 1 base; bases with no gene match: 3. This CDR3 comprises 16 residues. CDR3 residues: CASSEFVAGGSYEQYF. DNA of the CDR3: TGCGCCAGCAGTGAGTTCGTAGCGGGGGGCTCCTACGAGCAGTACTTC.

The rearrangement uses TRBV7-2 and TRBJ1-5; no clear D. Germline CDR1 is SGHTA and CDR2 is FQGNSA. CDR3 length equals 13 residues. Trimming shortened V by 1 base and J by 6 bases, and 7 bases separated the two germline ends. CDR3 region: CASSLVLGQPQHF. DNA for the CDR3: TGTGCCAGCAGCTTAGTATTGGGTCAGCCCCAGCATTTT.

The chain links TRBV18 to TRBJ1-5; 7 nucleotides line up with TRBD1. Looked up from germline, CDR1 is KGHSH and CDR2 is LQKENI. V gave up 2 bases and J gave up 10 bases; unmatched junction bases: 5. The CDR3 has 13 amino acids. CDR3: CASSPSRGDPQHF. CDR3 nucleotide sequence: TGTGCCAGCTCACCATCCAGGGGGGATCCCCAGCATTTT.

The V gene is TRBV11-2, the J gene TRBJ1-1; 7 bases align to TRBD1. With V trimmed by 2 bases and J by 4 bases, 13 bases remained unmatched. Looked up from germline, CDR1 is SGHAT and CDR2 is FQNNGV. CDR3 length: 17 amino acids. CDR3 in amino acids: CASSLRGGQVGRTEAFF. In DNA, the CDR3 is TGTGCCAGCAGCTTAAGGGGCGGACAGGTAGGGCGCACTGAAGCTTTCTTT. Supplemented by reference TRBV11-2 and TRBJ1-1, the full variable domain reads EAGVAQSPRYKIIEKRQSVAFWCNPISGHATLYWYQQILGQGPKLLIQFQNNGVVDDSQLPKDRFSAERLKGVDSTLKIQPAKLEDSAVYLCASSLRGGQVGRTEAFFGQGTRLTVV.

Comment on this clone: At one end, the junction sequence differs from germline, possibly due to a read error. The chain links TRBV6-5 to TRBJ2-7, with 10 bases matching TRBD1. The CDR3 is 15 amino acids. CDR1 and CDR2 (germline): MNHEY, SVGAGI. CDR3 in DNA: TGTGCCATCAGTGGGCGGGGACAGGGGACCTACGAGCAGTACTTC. This sequence encodes CAISGRGQGTYEQYF.

Only a few counts were recorded for this clone. The chain recombines TRBV4-2 with TRBJ1-2, with D unclear. CDR3 length equals 18 residues. Germline CDR1 is LGHNA and CDR2 is YNFKEQ. The V end lost 1 base, the J end lost 4 bases, and 22 bases lay between the germline ends. The CDR3 is CASSQGFGGQSGSYGYTF. CDR3 in DNA: TGTGCCAGCAGCCAAGGTTTTGGAGGTCAGTCGGGATCCTATGGCTACACCTTC.

The chain has TRBV12-5 and TRBJ1-5; no reliable D call. This CDR3 is 13 amino acids long. In germline, CDR1 is LGHNT, CDR2 FRNRAP. The V and J ends lost 1 base and 4 bases respectively, with 5 bases between them. The CDR3: CASGLEGNQPQHF. As DNA, the CDR3 is TGTGCTAGTGGTTTGGAGGGAAATCAGCCCCAGCATTTT.

The chain is built from TRBV5-1 and TRBJ1-2; D is unresolved. This CDR3 region has 14 residues. V lost 0 bases, J lost 6 bases, and 12 bases lay in between. The germline V gene encodes CDR1 SGHRS and CDR2 YFSETQ. CDR3 nucleotides: TGCGCCAGCAGCTTGGGGTCGGCGGTGGATGGCTACACCTTC. Its translation: CASSLGSAVDGYTF.

Here the CDR3 DNA reads TGCGCCAGCAGCTTTGACGTCCAGGACTTAAACTATGGCTACACCTTC. This translates into CASSFDVQDLNYGYTF. This rearrangement joins TRBV5-1 to TRBJ1-2; D call uncertain. Looked up from germline, CDR1 is SGHRS and CDR2 is YFSETQ. The CDR3 spans 16 residues. V dropped 2 bases and J dropped 2 bases, with 16 bases sitting between them. The full variable domain, in which reference TRBV5-1 and TRBJ1-2 provide the parts outside the CDR3, is KAGVTQTPRYLIKTRGQQVTLSCSPISGHRSVSWYQQTPGQGLQFLFEYFSETQRNKGNFPGRFSGRQFSNSRSEMNVSTLELGDSALYLCASSFDVQDLNYGYTFGSGTRLTVV.

This chain uses TRBV10-3 with TRBJ2-5; tentatively, D is TRBD2 (6 bases). V lost 8 bases and J lost 5, with 27 bases in between. In germline, CDR1 is ENHRY, CDR2 SYGVKD. The CDR3 has 17 residues. CDR3 nucleotide sequence: TGTGCCATCCGGCGGGGCGTTTTTGGGGGGACGGGGGAGACCCAGTACTTC. It yields the protein CAIRRGVFGGTGETQYF.

The rearrangement joins TRBV18 to TRBJ2-1, with 8 bases matching TRBD1. The CDR3 runs 16 residues. In germline, CDR1 is KGHSH, CDR2 LQKENI. The J segment lost 4 bases and the V segment lost 5 bases, leaving 10 bases of the junction unmatched. The CDR3 sequence: CASSANQGASYNEQFF. CDR3 DNA: TGTGCCAGCTCAGCTAACCAGGGGGCGAGTTACAATGAGCAGTTCTTC.

The chain couples TRBV11-2 to TRBJ1-1; D unclear. The CDR3 contains 15 residues. Per germline, CDR1 SGHAT and CDR2 FQNNGV. The ends were cut back, 5 bases at V and 1 base at J, with 14 bases in the middle. CDR3 bases: TGTGCCAGCAGCCCTCGGTCCCGGGGGAACACTGAAGCTTTCTTT. Translating gives CASSPRSRGNTEAFF. The variable domain in full, with the rest retrieved from reference TRBV11-2 and TRBJ1-1, is EAGVAQSPRYKIIEKRQSVAFWCNPISGHATLYWYQQILGQGPKLLIQFQNNGVVDDSQLPKDRFSAERLKGVDSTLKIQPAKLEDSAVYLCASSPRSRGNTEAFFGQGTRLTVV.

The CDR3 loop reads CASADKGRGTGELFF. CDR3 DNA: TGTGCCAGCGCGGACAAGGGGCGAGGGACCGGGGAGCTGTTTTTT. The rearrangement joins TRBV7-2 to TRBJ2-2; D tentatively fits TRBD1 or TRBD2 (5 bases each). This CDR3 contains 15 residues. Germline V gene data show CDR1 as SGHTA and CDR2 as FQGNSA. The V and J ends lost 8 bases and 5 bases respectively, with 18 bases between them.

This chain connects TRBV7-2 to TRBJ1-4; D unclear. The CDR3 runs to 16 residues. Germline loops: CDR1 SGHTA, CDR2 FQGNSA. V dropped 0 bases and J dropped 8 bases, with 16 bases sitting between them. The chain's CDR3 is CASSLASGEAGEKLFF. The DNA of the CDR3 is TGTGCCAGCAGCTTAGCATCCGGGGAGGCCGGGGAAAAACTGTTTTTT.

This chain uses TRBV2 with TRBJ2-1; D not resolved. The CDR3 covers 11 residues. Trimming took 5 bases from V and 7 from J, leaving 6 bases between them. Germline CDR1 reads SNHLY; CDR2 reads FYNNEI. The CDR3 nucleotides are TGTGCCAGCAGTAACCGTAATGAGCAGTTCTTC. It translates to CASSNRNEQFF.

The J gene is TRBJ2-7, the V gene TRBV7-2, with a tentative D call TRBD2 (6 bases). Germline V gene lookup returns CDR1 SGHTA and CDR2 FQGNSA. The CDR3 loop spans 13 amino acids. Trimming shortened V by 4 bases and J by 7 bases, and 14 bases separated the two germline ends. CDR3 amino acids: CASSSSMGGEQYF. The CDR3 region has the DNA TGTGCCAGCAGCTCCAGCATGGGAGGAGAGCAGTACTTC.

The chain uses TRBV7-9 and TRBJ2-7; D is tentatively TRBD1 or TRBD2 (7 bases each). V dropped 2 bases and J dropped 7 bases, with 9 bases sitting between them. Germline CDR1 reads SEHNR; CDR2 reads FQNEAQ (reference sequence). The CDR3 is 12 residues long. The chain's CDR3 is CASSLQGGEQYF. CDR3 nucleotides: TGTGCCAGCAGCTTACAGGGGGGGGAGCAGTACTTC.

This clone is classed as large. The V and J genes are TRBV5-1 and TRBJ1-1, with 7 bases fitting TRBD1. Germline lookup yields CDR1 SGHRS and CDR2 YFSETQ. The CDR3 length is 14 residues. With 0 bases clipped from V and 6 bases from J, the junction kept 5 bases outside the gene matches. DNA of the CDR3: TGCGCCAGCAGCTTGGAAGGCCAGGGGGCTGAAGCTTTCTTT. It encodes CASSLEGQGAEAFF.

The DNA for the CDR3 is TGCAGCGGAATGACAGGGGGCGAGAATGGCTACACCTTC. This gives the protein CSGMTGGENGYTF. The gene calls are TRBV29-1 and TRBJ1-2, with TRBD1 matching over 10 bases. CDR3 length equals 13 residues. After removal of 7 bases from V and 6 bases from J, the junction contained 8 bases not matched to a gene. From germline, CDR1 is SQVTM and CDR2 ANQGSEA.

The V call is TRBV5-6, the J call TRBJ2-2, with 7 bases that match TRBD1. CDR3 length equals 15 residues. CDR1 is SGHDT, CDR2 YYEEEE, per germline. Germline trimming cut 2 bases from V and 4 bases from J; bases unmatched to any gene: 5. This CDR3 reads CASSLRGRLTGELFF. The CDR3 DNA reads TGTGCCAGCAGCTTAAGGGGGCGCCTCACCGGGGAGCTGTTTTTT.

The chain is built from TRBV4-3 and TRBJ2-7; the D gene is possibly TRBD1 (5 bases). This CDR3 is built from 15 residues. V was trimmed by 0 bases and J by 3 bases, leaving 12 bases between them. Per the germline V gene, CDR1 is LGHNA and CDR2 is YSLEER. The CDR3 region is CASSQDLGRGYEQYF. The DNA of the CDR3 is TGCGCCAGCAGCCAAGATCTGGGAAGGGGCTACGAGCAGTACTTC.

This clone was detected only once. The gene calls are TRBV4-3 and TRBJ2-2; possible D gene TRBD2, 6 bases. V dropped 0 bases and J dropped 0 bases, with 23 bases sitting between them. CDR3 length: 21 amino acids. The germline V gene has CDR1 LGHNA and CDR2 YSLEER. This chain's CDR3 is CASSQDISRVGGTANTGELFF. In DNA form, the CDR3 reads TGCGCCAGCAGCCAAGATATATCAAGGGTAGGAGGGACGGCGAACACCGGGGAGCTGTTTTTT.

The sample holds one count of this clone. This chain joins TRBV6-5 and TRBJ1-6; the D gene is possibly TRBD1 (6 bases). Germline V gene lookup returns CDR1 MNHEY and CDR2 SVGAGI. Trimming shortened V by 2 bases and J by 9 bases, and 11 bases separated the two germline ends. The CDR3 is 14 amino acids. The CDR3 DNA sequence: TGTGCCAGCAGTTACCTTGACAGGTTTTCACCCCTCCACTTT. It yields the protein CASSYLDRFSPLHF.

This clone showed up just once. This rearrangement joins TRBV7-2 to TRBJ2-3; D not resolved. Germline loops: CDR1 SGHTA, CDR2 FQGNSA. The CDR3 is 13 residues long. Trimming left V 3 bases short and J 1 base short, with 5 bases between. The CDR3 here is CASSFRRTDTQYF. CDR3 sequence (DNA): TGTGCCAGCAGCTTTCGTCGCACAGATACGCAGTATTTT.

The V call is TRBV5-1, the J call TRBJ2-5; either TRBD1 or TRBD2 may supply D (5 bases each). The ends were cut back, 0 bases at V and 5 bases at J, with 11 bases in the middle. This CDR3 is built from 14 residues. Germline V gives CDR1 SGHRS, CDR2 YFSETQ. CDR3 region: CASSLGQGEETQYF. For the CDR3, the DNA is TGCGCCAGCAGCTTGGGGCAGGGAGAGGAGACCCAGTACTTC.

This chain links TRBV10-3 with TRBJ1-5, with D perhaps matching TRBD1 (6 bases). V lost 7 bases and J lost 3, with 10 bases in between. The CDR3 has 13 residues. CDR1 is ENHRY and CDR2 is SYGVKD in the germline V gene. CDR3 sequence: CAITRDINQPQHF. For the CDR3, the DNA is TGTGCCATCACGAGGGACATCAATCAGCCCCAGCATTTT.

This sequence joins TRBV5-8 and TRBJ2-1; a possible D gene is TRBD1 (6 bases). V was clipped by 0 bases and J by 6 bases, with 7 bases between them. This CDR3 region has 13 residues. CDR1 SGHTS and CDR2 YDEGEE come from the germline V gene. CDR3 bases: TGTGCCAGCAGCTTGGGGGGGCTCAATGAGCAGTTCTTC. This sequence encodes CASSLGGLNEQFF.

CDR3 in amino acids: CASSAGQFNSPLHF. The CDR3 coding sequence is TGTGCCAGCAGCGCGGGACAGTTCAATTCACCCCTCCACTTT. This chain uses TRBV7-2 with TRBJ1-6, with TRBD1 matching 7 bases. This CDR3 has 14 amino acids. V gave up 5 bases and J gave up 7 bases; unmatched junction bases: 5. Germline V lookup: CDR1 SGHTA, CDR2 FQGNSA.

The chain uses TRBV7-6 and TRBJ1-1; D is ambiguous. V was trimmed by 2 bases and J by 6 bases, leaving 16 bases between them. The germline gives CDR1 SGHVS, CDR2 FNYEAQ. The CDR3 is made up of 15 amino acids. The CDR3 is CASSLMGGSGAEAFF. DNA for the CDR3: TGTGCCAGCAGCTTAATGGGCGGTAGTGGCGCTGAAGCTTTCTTT. The whole variable domain, filled in from reference TRBV7-6 and TRBJ1-1, reads GAGVSQSPRYKVTKRGQDVALRCDPISGHVSLYWYRQALGQGPEFLTYFNYEAQQDKSGLPNDRFSAERPEGSISTLTIQRTEQRDSAMYRCASSLMGGSGAEAFFGQGTRLTVV.

Points on this clone: Other DNA sequences in this sample translate to the same CDR3. Written as DNA, the CDR3 is TGTGCCATCAGTGAGTCGAGGGGGGGGGCGGATACGCAGTATTTT. It yields the protein CAISESRGGADTQYF. The chain is built from TRBV10-3 and TRBJ2-3, with a weak D call TRBD2 (7 bases). V lost 0 bases and J lost 6, with 13 bases in between. This CDR3 is built from 15 residues. Germline assignment: CDR1 ENHRY and CDR2 SYGVKD.